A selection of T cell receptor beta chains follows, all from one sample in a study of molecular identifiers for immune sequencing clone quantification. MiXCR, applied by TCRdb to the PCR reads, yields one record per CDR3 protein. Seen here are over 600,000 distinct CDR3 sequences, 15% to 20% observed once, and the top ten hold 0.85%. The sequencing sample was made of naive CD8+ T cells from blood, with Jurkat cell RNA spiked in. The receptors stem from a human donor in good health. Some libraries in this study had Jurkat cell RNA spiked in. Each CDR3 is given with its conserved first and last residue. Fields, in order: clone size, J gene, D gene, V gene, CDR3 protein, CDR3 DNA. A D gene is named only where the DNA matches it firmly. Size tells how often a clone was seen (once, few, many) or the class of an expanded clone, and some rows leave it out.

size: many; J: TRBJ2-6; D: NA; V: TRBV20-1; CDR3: CSASDGPGANVLTF; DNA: TGCAGTGCTAGTGACGGACCTGGGGCCAACGTCCTGACTTTC
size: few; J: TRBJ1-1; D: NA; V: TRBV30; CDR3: CAYKNMNTEAFF; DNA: TGTGCCTATAAGAATATGAACACTGAAGCTTTCTTT
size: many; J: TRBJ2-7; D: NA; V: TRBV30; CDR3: CAGGDRIYEQYF; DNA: TGTGCCGGGGGGGACAGGATCTACGAGCAGTACTTC
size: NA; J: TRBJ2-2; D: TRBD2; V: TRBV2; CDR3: CASSGGLAYTGELFF; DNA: TGTGCCAGCAGTGGGGGACTAGCGTATACCGGGGAGCTGTTTTTT
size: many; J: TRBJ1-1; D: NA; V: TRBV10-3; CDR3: CAISGSTEAFF; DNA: TGTGCCATCAGTGGGTCGACTGAAGCTTTCTTT
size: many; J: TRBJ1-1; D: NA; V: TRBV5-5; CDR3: CASSPEPPSGEAFF; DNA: TGTGCCAGCAGCCCCGAACCGCCGAGTGGGGAAGCTTTCTTT
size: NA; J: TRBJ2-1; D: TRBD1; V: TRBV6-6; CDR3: CASSYDDRGNYNEQFF; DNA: TGTGCCAGCAGTTATGACGACAGGGGAAACTACAATGAGCAGTTCTTC
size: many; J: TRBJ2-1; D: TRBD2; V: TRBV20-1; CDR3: CSASIGLADYNEQFF; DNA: TGCAGTGCTAGTATCGGCCTAGCGGATTACAATGAGCAGTTCTTC
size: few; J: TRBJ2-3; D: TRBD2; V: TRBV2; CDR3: CATRGGRIADTQYF; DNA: TGTGCCACAAGGGGAGGGCGGATCGCAGATACGCAGTATTTT
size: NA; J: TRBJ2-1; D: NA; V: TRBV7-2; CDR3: CASSLAADPPADEQFF; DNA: TGTGCCAGCAGCTTAGCTGCGGACCCCCCGGCGGATGAGCAGTTCTTC
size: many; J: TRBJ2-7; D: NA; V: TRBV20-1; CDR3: CSARRVAHTLYEQYF; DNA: TGCAGTGCTCGGCGGGTAGCCCACACCCTCTACGAGCAGTACTTC
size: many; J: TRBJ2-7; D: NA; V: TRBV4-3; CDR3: CASSQAGAASEQYF; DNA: TGCGCCAGCAGCCAAGCGGGGGCTGCTAGTGAGCAGTACTTC
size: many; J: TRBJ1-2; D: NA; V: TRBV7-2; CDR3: CASSLQDWARAYGYTF; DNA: TGTGCCAGCAGCTTACAGGATTGGGCTAGGGCCTATGGCTACACCTTC
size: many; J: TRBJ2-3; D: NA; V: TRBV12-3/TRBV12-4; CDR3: CASSTIITDTQYF; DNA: TGTGCCAGCAGCACAATCATCACAGATACGCAGTATTTT
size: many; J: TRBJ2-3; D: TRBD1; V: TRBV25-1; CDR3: CASSGGDRVYNTDTQYF; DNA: TGTGCCAGCAGTGGGGGGGACAGGGTCTATAACACAGATACGCAGTATTTT
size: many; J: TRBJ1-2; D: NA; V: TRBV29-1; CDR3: CSVEPRGDVYGYTF; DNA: TGCAGCGTTGAACCCAGGGGTGACGTGTATGGCTACACCTTC
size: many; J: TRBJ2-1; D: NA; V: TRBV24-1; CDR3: CATSEYNEQFF; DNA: TGTGCCACCAGTGAATACAATGAGCAGTTCTTC
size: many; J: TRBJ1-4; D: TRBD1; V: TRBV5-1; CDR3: CASSPGTDNEKLFF; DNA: TGCGCCAGCAGCCCAGGGACAGACAATGAAAAACTGTTTTTT
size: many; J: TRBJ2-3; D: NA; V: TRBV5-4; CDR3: CASSLGGSNALDTQYF; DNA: TGTGCCAGCAGCTTGGGGGGGTCAAACGCCCTAGATACGCAGTATTTT
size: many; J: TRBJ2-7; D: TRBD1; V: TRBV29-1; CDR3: CSVEGTGIEQYF; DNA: TGCAGCGTTGAAGGGACAGGCATCGAGCAGTACTTC
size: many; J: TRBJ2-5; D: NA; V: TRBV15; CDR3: CATSRPQDGSETQYF; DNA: TGTGCCACCAGCAGACCCCAGGACGGGAGTGAGACCCAGTACTTC
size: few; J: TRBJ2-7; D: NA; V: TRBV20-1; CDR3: CSASDGPTYEQYF; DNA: TGCAGTGCTAGCGACGGGCCCACCTACGAGCAGTACTTC
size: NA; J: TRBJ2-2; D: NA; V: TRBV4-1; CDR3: CASSQDPPSGYGELFF; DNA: TGCGCCAGCAGCCAAGATCCTCCCTCGGGATACGGGGAGCTGTTTTTT
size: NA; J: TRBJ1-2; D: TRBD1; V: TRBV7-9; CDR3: CASRKGTGAGYGYTF; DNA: TGTGCCAGCCGAAAGGGGACAGGGGCTGGCTATGGCTACACCTTC
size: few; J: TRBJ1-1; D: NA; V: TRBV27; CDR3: CASSFNSPEGAFF; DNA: TGTGCCAGCAGTTTCAACAGCCCTGAGGGAGCTTTCTTT
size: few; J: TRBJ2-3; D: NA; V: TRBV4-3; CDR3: CASSQDVTTLGDTQYF; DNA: TGCGCCAGCAGCCAAGATGTGACAACATTGGGGGATACGCAGTATTTT
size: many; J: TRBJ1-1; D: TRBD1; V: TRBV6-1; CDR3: CASSQGQGETEAFF; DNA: TGTGCCAGCAGCCAGGGACAGGGGGAGACTGAAGCTTTCTTT
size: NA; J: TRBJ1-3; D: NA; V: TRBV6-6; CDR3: CASSYKGYSVNTIYF; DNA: TGTGCCAGCAGTTACAAAGGGTACTCTGTAAACACCATATATTTT
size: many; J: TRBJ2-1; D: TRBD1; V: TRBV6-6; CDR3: CASSYNGGQGLYYNEQFF; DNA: TGTGCCAGCAGTTACAATGGGGGACAGGGATTGTACTACAATGAGCAGTTCTTC
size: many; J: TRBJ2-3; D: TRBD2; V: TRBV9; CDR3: CASSVVGSGSLDTQYF; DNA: TGTGCCAGCAGCGTAGTTGGTAGCGGGAGTTTAGATACGCAGTATTTT
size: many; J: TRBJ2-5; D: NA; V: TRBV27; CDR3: CASSLWSGATPETQYF; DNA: TGTGCCAGCAGTTTATGGTCCGGAGCCACCCCAGAGACCCAGTACTTC
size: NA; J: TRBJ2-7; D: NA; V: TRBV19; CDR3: CASSISASYEQYF; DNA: TGTGCCAGTAGTATTTCGGCGTCCTACGAGCAGTACTTC
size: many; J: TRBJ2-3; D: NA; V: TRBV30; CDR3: CAWSVLGGPGTDTQYF; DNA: TGTGCCTGGAGTGTACTTGGGGGCCCCGGCACAGATACGCAGTATTTT
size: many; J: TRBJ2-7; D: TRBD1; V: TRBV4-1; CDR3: CASSQTGQGDYEQYF; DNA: TGCGCCAGCAGCCAGACCGGACAGGGGGACTACGAGCAGTACTTC
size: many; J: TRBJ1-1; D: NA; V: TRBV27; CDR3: CASSFQTTGNTEAFF; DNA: TGTGCCAGCAGTTTCCAGACGACAGGGAACACTGAAGCTTTCTTT
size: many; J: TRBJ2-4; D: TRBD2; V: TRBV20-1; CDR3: CSAREAGELAKNIQYF; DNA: TGCAGTGCTAGGGAAGCGGGGGAGCTAGCCAAAAACATTCAGTACTTC
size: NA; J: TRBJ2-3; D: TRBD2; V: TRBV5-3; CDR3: CASGSGLAGLTDTQYF; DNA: TGTGCCAGCGGCTCTGGACTAGCGGGACTCACAGATACGCAGTATTTT
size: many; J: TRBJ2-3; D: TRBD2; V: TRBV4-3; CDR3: CASSQDSGGGASNTQYF; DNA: TGCGCCAGCAGCCAAGATTCTGGCGGGGGGGCCTCAAATACGCAGTATTTT
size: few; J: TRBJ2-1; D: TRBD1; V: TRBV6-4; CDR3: CASSDGQVNNEQFF; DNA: TGTGCCAGCAGTGATGGACAGGTGAACAATGAGCAGTTCTTC
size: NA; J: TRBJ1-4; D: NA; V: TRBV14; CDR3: CASSQAGPGWGNEKLFF; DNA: TGTGCCAGCAGCCAGGCTGGGCCAGGATGGGGTAATGAAAAACTGTTTTTT
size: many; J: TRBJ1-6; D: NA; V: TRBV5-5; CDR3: CASSAGFSYNSPLHF; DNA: TGTGCCAGCAGCGCAGGGTTTTCCTATAATTCACCCCTCCACTTT